This T cell receptor beta chain was profiled in a study of T cells after yellow fever vaccination. Remarks on this clonotype: No DNA is shown, since the ends of the CDR3 on it are uncertain; the CDR3 is the one TCRdb lists.

A total of 13 residues make up the CDR3, ends included. TCRdb reanalysed the 5' RACE reads using MiXCR and keeps one entry per CDR3 protein. The sample has some 220,000 distinct CDR3 sequences, more than 3% seen once. The source is a young man who received the YFV17D yellow fever vaccine. V and J are TRBV12-3 or TRBV12-4 and TRBJ1-6. Source: CD4+ T cells sorted from PBMCs, taken 10 days after the yellow fever booster vaccination. The CDR3 loop is CASSFLENSPLHF.